This T cell receptor (beta chain) stems from a study of molecular identifiers for immune sequencing clone quantification. Study-level results: Identical barcode-sharing TCR molecules could lead to underestimated sizes for highly expanded clones. In naive cells, under 1% of molecules belonged to clones above 20 RNA copies, against over 97% in effector cells.

TCRdb itself ran the PCR reads through MiXCR, one entry per CDR3 protein. The data show some 650,000 distinct CDR3 sequences, with around 20% seen just once and approximately 0.9% held by the top ten. In the sort, naive CD8 T cells were defined as CD8+CD4-CCR7+CD45RA+. This clonotype was detected ten times or more. Its antigen is not known. Sequenced: naive CD8+ T cells from blood, with Jurkat cell RNA spiked in. Sample subset: FACS-sorted CD8+CD4-CCR7+CD45RA+ naive T cells. The clonotype was recovered from a human donor in good health. Some libraries in this study had Jurkat cell RNA spiked in.

The CDR3 is CASSFRDTAYEQYF. CDR3 nucleotides: TGTGCCAGCAGTTTCCGGGACACAGCCTACGAGCAGTACTTC. The chain uses TRBV27 and TRBJ2-7; maybe TRBD1 (6 bases). Germline CDR1 is MNHEY and CDR2 is SMNVEV (reference sequence). This CDR3 region has 14 residues. V lost 3 bases and J 2 bases, leaving 11 bases between the germline ends.